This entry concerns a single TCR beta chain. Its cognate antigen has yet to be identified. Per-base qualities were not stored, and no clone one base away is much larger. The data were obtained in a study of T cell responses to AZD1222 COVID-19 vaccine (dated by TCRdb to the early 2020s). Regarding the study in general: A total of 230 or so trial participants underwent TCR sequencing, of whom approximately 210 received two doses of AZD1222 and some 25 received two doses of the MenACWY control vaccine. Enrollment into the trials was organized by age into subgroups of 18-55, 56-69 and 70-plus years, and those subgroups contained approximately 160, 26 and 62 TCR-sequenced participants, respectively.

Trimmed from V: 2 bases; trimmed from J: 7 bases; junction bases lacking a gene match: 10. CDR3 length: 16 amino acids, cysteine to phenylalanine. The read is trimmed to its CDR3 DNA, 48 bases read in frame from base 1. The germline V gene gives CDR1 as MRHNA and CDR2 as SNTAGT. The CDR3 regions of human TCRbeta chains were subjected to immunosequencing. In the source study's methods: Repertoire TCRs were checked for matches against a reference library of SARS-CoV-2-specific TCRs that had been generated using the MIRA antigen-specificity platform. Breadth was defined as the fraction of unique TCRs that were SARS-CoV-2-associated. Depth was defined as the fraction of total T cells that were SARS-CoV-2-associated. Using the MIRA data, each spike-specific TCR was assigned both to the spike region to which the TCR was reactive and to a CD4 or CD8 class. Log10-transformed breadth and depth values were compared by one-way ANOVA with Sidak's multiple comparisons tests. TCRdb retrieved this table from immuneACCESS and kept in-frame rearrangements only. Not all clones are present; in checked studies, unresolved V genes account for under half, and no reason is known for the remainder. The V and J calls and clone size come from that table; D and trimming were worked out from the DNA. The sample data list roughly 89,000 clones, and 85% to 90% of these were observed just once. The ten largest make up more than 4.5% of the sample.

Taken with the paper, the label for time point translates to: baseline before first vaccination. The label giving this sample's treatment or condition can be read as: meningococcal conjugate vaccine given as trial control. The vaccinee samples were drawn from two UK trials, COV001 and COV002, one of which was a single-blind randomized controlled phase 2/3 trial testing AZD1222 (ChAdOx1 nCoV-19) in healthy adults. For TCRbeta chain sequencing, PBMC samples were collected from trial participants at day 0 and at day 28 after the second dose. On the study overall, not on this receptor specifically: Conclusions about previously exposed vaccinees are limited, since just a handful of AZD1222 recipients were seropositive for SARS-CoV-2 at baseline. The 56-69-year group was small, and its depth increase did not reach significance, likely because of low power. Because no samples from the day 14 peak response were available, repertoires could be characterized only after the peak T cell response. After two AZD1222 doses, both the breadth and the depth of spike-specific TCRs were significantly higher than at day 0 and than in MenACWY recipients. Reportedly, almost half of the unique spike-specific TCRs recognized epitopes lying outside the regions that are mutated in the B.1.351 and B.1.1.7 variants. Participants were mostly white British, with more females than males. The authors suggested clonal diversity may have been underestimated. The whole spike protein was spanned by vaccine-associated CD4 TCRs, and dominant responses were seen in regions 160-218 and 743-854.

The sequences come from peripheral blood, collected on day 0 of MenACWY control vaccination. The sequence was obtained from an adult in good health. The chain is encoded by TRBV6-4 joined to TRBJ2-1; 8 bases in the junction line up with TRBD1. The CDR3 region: CASSDEWQGALNEQFF. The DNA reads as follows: TGTGCCAGCAGTGACGAATGGCAGGGGGCTCTGAATGAGCAGTTCTTC.